This TCR beta chain was retrieved from a study of blood T cell repertoires in COVID-19. Study context: Donors in the United States, Italy and Spain gave samples during acute or convalescent COVID-19. PBMCs, B-cell-depleted T cells, or T cells were the source of the cDNA or gDNA that made up the material.

CDR3 length: 14 amino acids. Trimming stripped 5 bases from V and 3 bases from J, with 14 bases between. From germline, CDR1 is KGHSH and CDR2 LQKENI. Original processing notes: Nucleated cell counts were estimated from reference gene primer amplification. Profiled with immunoSEQ multiplex PCR; TCRdb holds only in-frame clones, not every one. For V, J and clone size, that table is used; D and trimming come from the DNA. This sample has some 100,000 clones; around nine tenths occur once, and the top ten carry approximately 10%. Specimen: peripheral blood. The rearrangement uses TRBV18 and TRBJ2-7; tentatively, D is TRBD1 (6 bases). The TCR sequence derives from a man between 50 and 59 years old with acute or convalescent COVID-19. The CDR3 bases are TGTGCCAGCTCAGCAGGACAGAGAGGCTACGAGCAGTACTTC. It encodes CASSAGQRGYEQYF.